This TCR beta chain comes out of a study of OX40 agonist ivuxolimab in advanced cancers. Study results and limitations: Near-lowest levels of clonal expansion characterized partial responders at 0.1-3.0 mg/kg.

CDR3 size: 18 residues. Germline CDR1 is MGHRA and CDR2 is YSYEKL. The V end lost 2 bases, the J end lost 3 bases, and 22 bases lay between the germline ends. Repertoires were generated with immunoSEQ multiplex PCR, while TCRdb's copy carries only in-frame clones and drops some. The sample holds about 45,000 clones, roughly 82% seen once. Comment on this clone: Its matching antigen is unknown.

The receptor was isolated from an adult with an advanced solid tumor such as melanoma, head and neck, liver or kidney cancer. The chain combines TRBV4-1 with TRBJ1-1; D is possibly TRBD1 (6 bases). The material sequenced was CD4+ or CD8+ T cells sorted from blood, taken in a trial of the OX40 agonist ivuxolimab. CDR3 coding DNA: TGCGCCAGCAGCCAAAGGCCCCCACAGGGTGAGGGGTACACTGAAGCTTTCTTT. The encoded protein is CASSQRPPQGEGYTEAFF.